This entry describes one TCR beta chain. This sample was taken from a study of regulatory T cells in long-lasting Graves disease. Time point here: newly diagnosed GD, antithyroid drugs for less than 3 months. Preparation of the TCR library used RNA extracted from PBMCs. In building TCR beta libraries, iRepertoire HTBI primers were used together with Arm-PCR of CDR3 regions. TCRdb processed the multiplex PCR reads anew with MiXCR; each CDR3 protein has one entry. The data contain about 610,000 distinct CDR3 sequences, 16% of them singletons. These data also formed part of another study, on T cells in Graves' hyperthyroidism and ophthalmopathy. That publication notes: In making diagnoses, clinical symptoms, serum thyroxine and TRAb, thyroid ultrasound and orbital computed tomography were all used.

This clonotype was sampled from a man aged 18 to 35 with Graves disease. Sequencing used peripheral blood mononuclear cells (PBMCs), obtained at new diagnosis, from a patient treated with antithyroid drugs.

In DNA form, the CDR3 reads TGTGCCAGCTCGGAGCAGGGTATGTACACTGAAGCTTTCTTT. Translated, it gives CASSEQGMYTEAFF. This chain links TRBV7-9 with TRBJ1-1; D may be TRBD1 (5 bases). Looked up from germline, CDR1 is SEHNR and CDR2 is FQNEAQ (reference sequence). V lost 8 bases, J lost 3 bases, and 16 bases lay in between. The CDR3 loop spans 14 amino acids.